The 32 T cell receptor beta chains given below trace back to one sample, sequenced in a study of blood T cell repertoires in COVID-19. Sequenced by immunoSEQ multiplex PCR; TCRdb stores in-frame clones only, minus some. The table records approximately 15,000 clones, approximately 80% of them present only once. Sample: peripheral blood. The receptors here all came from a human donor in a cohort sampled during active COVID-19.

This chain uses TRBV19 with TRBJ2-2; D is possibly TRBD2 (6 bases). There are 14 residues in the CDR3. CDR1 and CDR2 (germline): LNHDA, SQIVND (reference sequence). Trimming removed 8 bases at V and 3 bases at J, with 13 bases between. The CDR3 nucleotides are TGTGCCAGTCAAAGGTGGGAGGACACCGGGGAGCTGTTTTTT. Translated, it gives CASQRWEDTGELFF. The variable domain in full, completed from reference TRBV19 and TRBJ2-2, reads DGGITQSPKYLFRKEGQNVTLSCEQNLNHDAMYWYRQDPGQGLRLIYYSQIVNDFQKGDIAEGYSVSREKKESFPLTVTSAQKNPTAFYLCASQRWEDTGELFFGEGSRLTVL.

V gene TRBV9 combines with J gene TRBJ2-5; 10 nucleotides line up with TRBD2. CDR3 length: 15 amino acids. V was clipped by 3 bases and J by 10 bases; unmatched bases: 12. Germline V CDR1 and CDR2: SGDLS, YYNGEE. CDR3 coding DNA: TGTGCCAGCAGCGCTTCTAGCGGGGGAGCTCAGGGCCAGTACTTC. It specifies CASSASSGGAQGQYF.

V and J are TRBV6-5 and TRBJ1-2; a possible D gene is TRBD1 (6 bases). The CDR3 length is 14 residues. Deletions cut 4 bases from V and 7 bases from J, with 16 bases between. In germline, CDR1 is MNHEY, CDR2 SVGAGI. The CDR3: CASSSNQGGAGYTF. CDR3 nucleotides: TGTGCCAGCAGTTCGAACCAAGGGGGAGCTGGCTACACCTTC.

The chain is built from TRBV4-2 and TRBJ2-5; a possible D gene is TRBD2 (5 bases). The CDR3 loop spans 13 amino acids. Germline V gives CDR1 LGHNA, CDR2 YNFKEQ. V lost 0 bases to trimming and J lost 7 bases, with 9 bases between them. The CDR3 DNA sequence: TGTGCCAGCAGCCAAGATCGGAGGTCGACCCAGTACTTC. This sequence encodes CASSQDRRSTQYF.

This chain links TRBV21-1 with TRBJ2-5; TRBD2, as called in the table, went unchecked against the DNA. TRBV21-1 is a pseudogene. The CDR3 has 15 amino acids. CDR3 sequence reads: CASSKMERVQETQYF. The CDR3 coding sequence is TGTGCCAGCAGCAAAATGGAGAGGGTTCAAGAGACCCAGTACTTC.

The CDR3 reads CSVEGGRRTGELFF. In DNA, the CDR3 is TGCAGCGTTGAAGGGGGCAGGCGCACCGGGGAGCTGTTTTTT. The chain has TRBV29-1 and TRBJ2-2; D perhaps matches TRBD1 (5 bases). Germline CDR1 is SQVTM and CDR2 is ANQGSEA. The CDR3 covers 14 residues. V lost 1 base, J lost 4 bases, and 10 bases lay in between.

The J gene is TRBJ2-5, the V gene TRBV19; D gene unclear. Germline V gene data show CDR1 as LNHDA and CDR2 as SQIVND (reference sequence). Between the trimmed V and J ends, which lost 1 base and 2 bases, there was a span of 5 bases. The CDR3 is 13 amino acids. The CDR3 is CASSIVAQETQYF. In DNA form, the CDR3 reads TGTGCCAGTAGTATAGTGGCACAAGAGACCCAGTACTTC.

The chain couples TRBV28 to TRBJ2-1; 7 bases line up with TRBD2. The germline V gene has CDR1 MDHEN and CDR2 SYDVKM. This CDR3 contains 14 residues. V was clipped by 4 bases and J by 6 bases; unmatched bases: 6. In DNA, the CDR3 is TGTGCCAGCAGTTCAGCGCGGGAGCGCAATGAGCAGTTCTTC. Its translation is CASSSARERNEQFF.

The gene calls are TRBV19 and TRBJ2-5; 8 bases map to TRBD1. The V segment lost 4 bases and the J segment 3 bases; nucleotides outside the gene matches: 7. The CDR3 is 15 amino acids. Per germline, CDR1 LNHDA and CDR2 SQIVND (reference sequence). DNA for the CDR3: TGTGCCAGTAGTACAATCACAGGGGGAGAAGAGACCCAGTACTTC. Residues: CASSTITGGEETQYF.

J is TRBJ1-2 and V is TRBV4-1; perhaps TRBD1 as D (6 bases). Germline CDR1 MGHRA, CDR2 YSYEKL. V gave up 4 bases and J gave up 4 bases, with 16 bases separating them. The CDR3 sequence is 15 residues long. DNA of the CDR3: TGCGCCAGCAGCCCCAGTACTACAGGGACCTATGGCTACACCTTC. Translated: CASSPSTTGTYGYTF.

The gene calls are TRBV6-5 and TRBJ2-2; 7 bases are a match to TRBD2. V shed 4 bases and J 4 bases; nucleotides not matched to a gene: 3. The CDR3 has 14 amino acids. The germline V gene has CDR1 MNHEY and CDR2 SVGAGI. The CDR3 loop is CASSLGGGTGELFF. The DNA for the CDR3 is TGTGCCAGCAGTTTGGGCGGGGGCACCGGGGAGCTGTTTTTT.

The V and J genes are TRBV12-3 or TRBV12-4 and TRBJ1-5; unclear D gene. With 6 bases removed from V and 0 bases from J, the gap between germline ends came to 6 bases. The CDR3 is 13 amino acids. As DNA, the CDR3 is TGTGCCAGCAGCCTGAGTAGCAATCAGCCCCAGCATTTT. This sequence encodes CASSLSSNQPQHF.

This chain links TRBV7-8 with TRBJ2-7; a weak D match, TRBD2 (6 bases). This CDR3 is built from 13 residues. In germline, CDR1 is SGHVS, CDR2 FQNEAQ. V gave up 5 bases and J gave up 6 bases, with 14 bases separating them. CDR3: CASSTDRRGEQYF. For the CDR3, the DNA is TGTGCCAGCAGCACCGATCGGAGGGGCGAGCAGTACTTC.

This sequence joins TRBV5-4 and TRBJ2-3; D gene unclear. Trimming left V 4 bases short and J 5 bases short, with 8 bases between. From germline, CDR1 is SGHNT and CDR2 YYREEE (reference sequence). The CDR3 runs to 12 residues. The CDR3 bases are TGTGCCAGCAGCCACCCCGGAGATACGCAGTATTTT. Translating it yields CASSHPGDTQYF.

CDR3 region: CASSQDVGGGTKTQYF. CDR3 DNA sequence: TGTGCCAGCAGCCAAGATGTCGGCGGGGGGACAAAGACCCAGTACTTC. The J gene is TRBJ2-5, the V gene TRBV4-2, with 8 bases identical to TRBD2. The CDR3 is made up of 16 amino acids. With 0 bases clipped from V and 6 bases from J, the junction kept 9 bases outside the gene matches. Germline loops: CDR1 LGHNA, CDR2 YNFKEQ.

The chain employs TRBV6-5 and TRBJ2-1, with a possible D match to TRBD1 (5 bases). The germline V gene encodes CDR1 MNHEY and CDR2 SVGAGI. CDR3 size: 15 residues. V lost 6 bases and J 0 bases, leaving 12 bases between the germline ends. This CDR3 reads CASSRAGYSYNEQFF. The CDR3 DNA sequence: TGTGCCAGCAGCCGCGCAGGGTACTCCTACAATGAGCAGTTCTTC.

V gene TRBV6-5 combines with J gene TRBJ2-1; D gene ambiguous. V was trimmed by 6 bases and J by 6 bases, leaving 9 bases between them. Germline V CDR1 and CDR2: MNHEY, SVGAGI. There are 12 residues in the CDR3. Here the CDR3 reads CASRLYSNEQFF. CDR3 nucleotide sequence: TGTGCCAGCAGGTTGTATTCCAATGAGCAGTTCTTC.

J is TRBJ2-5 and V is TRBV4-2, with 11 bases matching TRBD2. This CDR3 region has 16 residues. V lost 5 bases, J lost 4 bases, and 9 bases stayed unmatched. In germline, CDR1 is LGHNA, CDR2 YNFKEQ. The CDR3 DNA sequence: TGTGCCAGCAGCGGAAGCGGTCTAGCGGGAGGAGAGACCCAGTACTTC. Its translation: CASSGSGLAGGETQYF.

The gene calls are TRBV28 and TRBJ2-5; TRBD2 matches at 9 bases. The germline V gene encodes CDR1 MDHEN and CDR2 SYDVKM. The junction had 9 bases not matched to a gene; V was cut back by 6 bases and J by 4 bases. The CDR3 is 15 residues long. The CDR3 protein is CASRTPAGGGETQYF. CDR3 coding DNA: TGTGCCAGCAGGACCCCAGCGGGGGGCGGAGAGACCCAGTACTTC.

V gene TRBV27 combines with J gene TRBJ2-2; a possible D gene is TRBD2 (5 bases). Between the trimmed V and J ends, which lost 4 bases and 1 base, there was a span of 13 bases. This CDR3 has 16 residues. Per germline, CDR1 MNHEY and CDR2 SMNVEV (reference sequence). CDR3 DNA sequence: TGTGCCAGCAGTTGGAGGAGTAGCGAGAACACCGGGGAGCTGTTTTTT. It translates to CASSWRSSENTGELFF.

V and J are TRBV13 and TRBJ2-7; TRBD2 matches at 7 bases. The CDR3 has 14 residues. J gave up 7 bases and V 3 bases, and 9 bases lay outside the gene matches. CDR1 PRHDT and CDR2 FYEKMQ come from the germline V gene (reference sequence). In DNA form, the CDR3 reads TGTGCCAGCAGCTTTAAAGGGGCCGGGAGGGAGCAGTACTTC. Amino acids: CASSFKGAGREQYF.

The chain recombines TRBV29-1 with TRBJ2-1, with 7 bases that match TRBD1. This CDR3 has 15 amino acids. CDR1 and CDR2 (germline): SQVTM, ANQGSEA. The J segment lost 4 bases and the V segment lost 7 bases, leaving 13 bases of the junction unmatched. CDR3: CSALAGTELYNEQFF. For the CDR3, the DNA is TGCAGCGCCCTCGCCGGGACAGAACTTTACAATGAGCAGTTCTTC.

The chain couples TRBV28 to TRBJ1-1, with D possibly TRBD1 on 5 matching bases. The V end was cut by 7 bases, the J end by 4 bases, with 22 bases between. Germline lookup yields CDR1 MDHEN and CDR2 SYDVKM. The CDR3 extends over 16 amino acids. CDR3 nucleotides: TGTGCCAGCACCCCGTCCGGGGGGGGTGGGACCACTGAAGCTTTCTTT. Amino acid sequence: CASTPSGGGGTTEAFF.

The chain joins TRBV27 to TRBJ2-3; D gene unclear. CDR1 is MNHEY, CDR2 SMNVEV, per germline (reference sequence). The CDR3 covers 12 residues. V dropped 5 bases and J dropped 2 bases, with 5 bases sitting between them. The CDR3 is CASSRSTDTQYF. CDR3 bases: TGTGCCAGCAGTCGGTCCACAGATACGCAGTATTTT.

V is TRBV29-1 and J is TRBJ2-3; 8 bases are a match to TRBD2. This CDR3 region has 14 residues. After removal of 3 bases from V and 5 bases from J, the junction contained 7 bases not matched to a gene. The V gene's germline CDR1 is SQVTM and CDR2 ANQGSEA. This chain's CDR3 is CSVDRAGVGDTQYF. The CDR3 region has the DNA TGCAGCGTTGACAGAGCGGGAGTGGGAGATACGCAGTATTTT.

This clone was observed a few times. The CDR3 DNA is TGTGCCAGCAGCGTAAGACCGGGACAGGGTAGCCCAGATACGCAGTATTTT. Translated, it gives CASSVRPGQGSPDTQYF. V and J are TRBV9 and TRBJ2-3, with TRBD1 matching 9 bases. Germline CDR1 reads SGDLS; CDR2 reads YYNGEE. Trimming at V came to 1 base and at J to 4 bases, leaving 10 bases not matched to a gene. This CDR3 has 17 residues.

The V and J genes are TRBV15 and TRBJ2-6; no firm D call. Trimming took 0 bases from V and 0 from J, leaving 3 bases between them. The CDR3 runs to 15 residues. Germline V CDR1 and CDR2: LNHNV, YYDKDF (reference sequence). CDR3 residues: CATSRESSGANVLTF. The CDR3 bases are TGTGCCACCAGCAGAGAGAGCTCTGGGGCCAACGTCCTGACTTTC. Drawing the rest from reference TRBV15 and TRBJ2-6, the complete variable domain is DAMVIQNPRYQVTQFGKPVTLSCSQTLNHNVMYWYQQKSSQAPKLLFHYYDKDFNNEADTPDNFQSRRPNTSFCFLDIRSPGLGDTAMYLCATSRESSGANVLTFGAGSRLTVL.

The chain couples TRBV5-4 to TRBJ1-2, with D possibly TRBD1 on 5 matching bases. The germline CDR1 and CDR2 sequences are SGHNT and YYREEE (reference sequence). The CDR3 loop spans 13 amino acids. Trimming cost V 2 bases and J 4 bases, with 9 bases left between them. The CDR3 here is CASSFPGIYGYTF. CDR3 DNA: TGTGCCAGCAGCTTTCCAGGGATCTATGGCTACACCTTC.

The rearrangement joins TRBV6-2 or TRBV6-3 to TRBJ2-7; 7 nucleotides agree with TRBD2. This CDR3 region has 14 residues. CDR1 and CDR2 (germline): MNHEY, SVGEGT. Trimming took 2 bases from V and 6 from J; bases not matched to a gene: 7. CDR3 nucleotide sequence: TGTGCCAGCAGTTACGTTGCGGGAGCTCTCGAGCAGTACTTC. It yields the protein CASSYVAGALEQYF.

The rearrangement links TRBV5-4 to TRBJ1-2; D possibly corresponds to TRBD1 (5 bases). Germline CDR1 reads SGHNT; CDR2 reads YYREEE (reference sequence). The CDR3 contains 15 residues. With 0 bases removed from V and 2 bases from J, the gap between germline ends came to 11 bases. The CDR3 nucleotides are TGTGCCAGCAGCTTGGAGGCAGGGTCGAACTATGGCTACACCTTC. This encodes CASSLEAGSNYGYTF.

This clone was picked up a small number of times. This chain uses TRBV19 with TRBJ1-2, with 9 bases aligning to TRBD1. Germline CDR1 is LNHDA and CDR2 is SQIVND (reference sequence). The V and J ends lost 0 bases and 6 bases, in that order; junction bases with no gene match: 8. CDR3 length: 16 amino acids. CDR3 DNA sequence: TGTGCCAGTAGTATAGAACCATTACAGGGGGCGCATGGCTACACCTTC. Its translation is CASSIEPLQGAHGYTF.

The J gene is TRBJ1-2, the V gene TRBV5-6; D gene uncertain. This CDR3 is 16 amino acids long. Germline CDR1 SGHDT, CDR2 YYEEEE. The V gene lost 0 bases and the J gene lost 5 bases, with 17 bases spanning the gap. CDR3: CASSLGTGGSPYGYTF. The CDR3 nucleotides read TGTGCCAGCAGCTTGGGAACGGGAGGTAGCCCATATGGCTACACCTTC.